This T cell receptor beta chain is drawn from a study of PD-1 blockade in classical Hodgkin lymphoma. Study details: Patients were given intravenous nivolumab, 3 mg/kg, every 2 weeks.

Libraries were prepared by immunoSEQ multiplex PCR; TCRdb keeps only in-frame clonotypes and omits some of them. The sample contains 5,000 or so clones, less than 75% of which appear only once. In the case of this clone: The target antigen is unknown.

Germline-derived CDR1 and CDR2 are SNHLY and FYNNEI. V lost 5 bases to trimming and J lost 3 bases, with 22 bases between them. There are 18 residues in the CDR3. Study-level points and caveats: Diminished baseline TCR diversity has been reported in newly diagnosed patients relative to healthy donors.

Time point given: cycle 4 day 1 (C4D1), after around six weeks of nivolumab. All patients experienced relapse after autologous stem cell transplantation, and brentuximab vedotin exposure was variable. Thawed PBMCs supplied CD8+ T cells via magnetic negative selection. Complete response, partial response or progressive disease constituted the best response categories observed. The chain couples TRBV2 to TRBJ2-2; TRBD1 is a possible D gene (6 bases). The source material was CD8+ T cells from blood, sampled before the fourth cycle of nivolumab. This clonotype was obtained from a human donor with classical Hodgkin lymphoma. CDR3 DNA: TGTGCCAGCAGTTACTCCCCCAGGGACACTAGGGACACCGGGGAGCTGTTTTTT. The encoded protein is CASSYSPRDTRDTGELFF.